This T cell receptor beta chain was obtained from a study of Graves' ophthalmopathy and Graves' hyperthyroidism (dated by TCRdb to 2016 to 2018). About the study as a whole: Peripheral blood was collected at initial diagnosis, prior to any treatment. The study used TCR beta repertoire signatures to distinguish Graves' ophthalmopathy from Graves' hyperthyroidism and to predict progression to ophthalmopathy. In total, some 130 blood samples were TCR-sequenced: approximately 42 ophthalmopathy, under 85 hyperthyroidism and approximately 17 hyperthyroidism-to-ophthalmopathy patients. A discovery set of 100 patients (43 ophthalmopathy, 55 to 65 stable hyperthyroidism) was enrolled to explore V-J signatures distinguishing ophthalmopathy from hyperthyroidism. An independent validation cohort comprised roughly 20 hyperthyroidism patients and roughly 15 patients who later progressed from hyperthyroidism to ophthalmopathy. In roughly 6 hyperthyroidism patients, the T-cell repertoires found in thyroid tissue were compared with those found in blood. Following sample collection, hyperthyroidism patients were given methimazole at a starting dose of 30 mg daily, and ophthalmopathy patients were given high-dose intravenous methylprednisolone. For training and testing, the 100 or so patients in the discovery cohort were randomly divided in a 7:3 ratio.

The ophthalmopathy patients had moderately to severely active disease, with a Clinical Activity Score of 3 or higher, a NOSPECS grade of 4 or higher, and a disease duration of less than 3 months. Anyone with other autoimmune diseases, uncontrolled infections, pregnancy or lactation was excluded from the study. Diagnosis was based on clinical symptoms, serum thyroxine, TRAb, thyroid ultrasound and orbital computed tomography. Using Ficoll-Paque density gradient centrifugation, PBMCs were isolated from over 8.5 ml of fresh peripheral blood. Total RNA was extracted with Trizol reagent and quality-checked on an Agilent 2100 Bioanalyzer. V loses 0 bases, J loses 9 bases, and the germline ends lie 13 bases apart. From a lookup of the germline V gene, CDR1 and CDR2 are SGDLS and YYNGEE. From cysteine to phenylalanine, the CDR3 is 15 amino acids long. Only the CDR3 portion is preserved as DNA: 45 bases, with reading frame beginning at the first base.

For this clonotype: Its antigen has not been determined. Base qualities are not recorded, but no much larger clone differs from it by a single base.

General conclusions and limits of the study: Sample size was not predetermined statistically, and investigators were not blinded to group allocation. In validation, the model predicted ophthalmopathy progression with nearly 71% sensitivity and roughly 72% specificity; some 13 predicted patients were CT-confirmed with GO in a median of approximately 6.2 months. Ophthalmopathy was separated from stable hyperthyroidism by the 13-signature model with 85% to 90% sensitivity and around 81% specificity in cross-validation and with 80%/75% in the test set. Most expanded thyroid clonotypes with a frequency above 0.001 also appeared in blood, which suggests that blood repertoires may reflect the immune response in the thyroid.

TCR beta CDR3 regions were amplified from RNA transcripts for repertoire sequencing. A first-round RT-PCR used HTBI primers with the Qiagen OneStep RT-PCR kit, followed by a second-round multiplex PCR, size selection and purification. Libraries were sequenced on an Illumina HiSeq2000 using paired-end 100 bp reads. On the authors' methods: SOAPnuke was used to process the reads, removing any read that contained adapters or uncalled bases, had a mean Phred below 15, or lacked an exact match to the constant primer or identifier. High-quality paired reads were merged with COPE v1.2.5. Each unique nucleotide sequence was defined as a clonotype, and clonotypes were aligned to IMGT TRB V, D and J references with MiTCR v1.1. The analysis was limited to V-J combinations with a frequency above 0.0001, which together covered over 99% of the repertoires. For each V-J combination, a TCR clonal expansion and chaos score was defined as the ratio of F50 clonal expansion to chaos observed in the TCRdist matrix. Welch's t-statistics and random forest were used to reduce features to approximately 13 V-J combinations, which were fed into a naive Bayes classifier. The similarity between thyroid and blood repertoires was quantified using the Morisita-Horn index. In-frame beta chains were kept once TCRdb had trimmed the public reads at Q25 with fastp and called clones with MiXCR. Each entry is one CDR3 protein sequence, shown with its most common DNA and genes. The V and J calls were not made by the authors but by TCRdb's processing. In all, the sample holds 450,000 or so distinct CDR3 sequences, and roughly 14% of those were seen once. The top ten clonotypes cover 9.8% of the sample.

The TCR sequence derives from a woman in her 30s with Graves' ophthalmopathy. Donor details come from another sample of the same person, matched by shared clones. The sequence links TRBV9 to TRBJ1-6, with the D gene too uncertain to name. Specimen: blood. This receptor carries the CDR3 CASSVVGQWGSPLHF. Read as DNA, the sequence is TGTGCCAGCAGCGTAGTTGGTCAATGGGGTTCACCCCTCCACTTT.